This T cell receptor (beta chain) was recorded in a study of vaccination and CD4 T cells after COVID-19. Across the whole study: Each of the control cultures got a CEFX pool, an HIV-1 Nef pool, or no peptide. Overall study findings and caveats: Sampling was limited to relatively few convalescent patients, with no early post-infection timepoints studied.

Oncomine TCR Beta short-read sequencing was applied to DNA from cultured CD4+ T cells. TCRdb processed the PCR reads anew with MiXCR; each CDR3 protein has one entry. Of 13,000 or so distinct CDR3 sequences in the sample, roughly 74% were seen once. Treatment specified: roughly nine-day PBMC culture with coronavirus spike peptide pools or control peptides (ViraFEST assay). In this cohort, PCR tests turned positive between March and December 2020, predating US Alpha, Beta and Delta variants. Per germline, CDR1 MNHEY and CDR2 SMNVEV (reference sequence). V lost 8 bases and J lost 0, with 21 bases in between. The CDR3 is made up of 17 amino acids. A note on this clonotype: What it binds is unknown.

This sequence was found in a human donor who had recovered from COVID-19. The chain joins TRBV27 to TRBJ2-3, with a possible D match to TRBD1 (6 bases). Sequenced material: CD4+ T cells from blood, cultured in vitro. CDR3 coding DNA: TGTGCCAGCTCGAAGGGGGACAAATATACTAGCACAGATACGCAGTATTTT. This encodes CASSKGDKYTSTDTQYF.